This T cell receptor (beta chain) was captured in a study of T cell repertoires in cytomegalovirus infection. The wider study: Public TCR beta signature analysis indicated the presence of both CMV infection and matching HLA type. Findings of the study overall: The study found HLA-C-restricted CMV-specific TCR beta clonotypes dominating the ex vivo response. Based on cumulative public TCR beta family frequency, carriers of CMV plus the relevant HLA were identified.

This CDR3 comprises 14 residues. V was trimmed by 0 bases and J by 3 bases, leaving 9 bases between them. Germline CDR1 and CDR2: LGHNA and YSLEER. Worth noting for this clonotype: The target antigen is unknown.

From the reads, TCRdb called clonotypes with MiXCR, one entry per CDR3 protein. The table records approximately 100,000 distinct CDR3 sequences, about 22% of them present only once. This sequence was found in a human donor in good health (CMV status not recorded). Some clones in this sample may be carry-over from other donors' samples. The chain uses TRBV4-3 and TRBJ2-7; D remains ambiguous. Source material: CD8+ T cells from PBMCs. The chain's CDR3 is CASSQDLGLYEQYF. CDR3 DNA: TGCGCCAGCAGCCAAGACCTGGGCCTCTACGAGCAGTACTTC.